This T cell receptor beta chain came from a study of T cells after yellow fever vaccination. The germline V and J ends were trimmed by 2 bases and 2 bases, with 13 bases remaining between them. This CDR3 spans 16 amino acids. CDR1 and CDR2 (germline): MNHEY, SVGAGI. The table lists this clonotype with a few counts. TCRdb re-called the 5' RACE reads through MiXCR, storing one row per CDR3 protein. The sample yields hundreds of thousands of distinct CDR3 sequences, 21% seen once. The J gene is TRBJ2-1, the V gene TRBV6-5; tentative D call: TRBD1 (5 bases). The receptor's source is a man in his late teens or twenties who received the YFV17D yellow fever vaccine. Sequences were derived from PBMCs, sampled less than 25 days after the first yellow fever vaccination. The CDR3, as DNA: TGTGCCAGCAGTTACCAGTTGACAGTAGCCTACAATGAGCAGTTCTTC. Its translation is CASSYQLTVAYNEQFF.